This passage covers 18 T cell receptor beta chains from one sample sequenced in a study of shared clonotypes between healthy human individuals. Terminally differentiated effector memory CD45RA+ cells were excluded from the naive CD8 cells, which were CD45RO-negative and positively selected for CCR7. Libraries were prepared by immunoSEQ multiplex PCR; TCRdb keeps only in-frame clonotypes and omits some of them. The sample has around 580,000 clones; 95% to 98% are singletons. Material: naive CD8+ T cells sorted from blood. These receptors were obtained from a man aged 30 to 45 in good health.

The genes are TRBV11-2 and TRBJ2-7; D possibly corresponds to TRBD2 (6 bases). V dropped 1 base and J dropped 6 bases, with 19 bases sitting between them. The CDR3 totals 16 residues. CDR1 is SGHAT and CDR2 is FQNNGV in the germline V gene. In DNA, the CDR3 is TGTGCCAGCAGCTTAGCCCCCGTGGGGGGATCCAGCGAGCAGTACTTC. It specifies CASSLAPVGGSSEQYF.

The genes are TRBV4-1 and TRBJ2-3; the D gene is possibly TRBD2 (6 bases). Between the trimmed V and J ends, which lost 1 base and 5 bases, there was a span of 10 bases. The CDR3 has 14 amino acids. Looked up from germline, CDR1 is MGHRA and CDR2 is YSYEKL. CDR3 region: CASSQGLGLDTQYF. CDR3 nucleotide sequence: TGCGCCAGCAGCCAAGGACTAGGATTAGATACGCAGTATTTT.

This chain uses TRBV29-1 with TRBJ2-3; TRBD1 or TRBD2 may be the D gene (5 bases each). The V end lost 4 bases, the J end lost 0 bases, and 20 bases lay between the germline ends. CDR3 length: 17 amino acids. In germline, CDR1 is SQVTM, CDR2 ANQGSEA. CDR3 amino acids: CSVGGLEGRTSTDTQYF. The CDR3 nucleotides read TGCAGCGTTGGTGGGCTTGAGGGACGGACTAGCACAGATACGCAGTATTTT.

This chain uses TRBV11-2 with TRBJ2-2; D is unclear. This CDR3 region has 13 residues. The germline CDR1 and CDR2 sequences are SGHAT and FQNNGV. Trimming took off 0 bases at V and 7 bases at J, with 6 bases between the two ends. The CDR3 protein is CASSLEAGGELFF. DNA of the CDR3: TGTGCCAGCAGCTTAGAAGCCGGCGGGGAGCTGTTTTTT.

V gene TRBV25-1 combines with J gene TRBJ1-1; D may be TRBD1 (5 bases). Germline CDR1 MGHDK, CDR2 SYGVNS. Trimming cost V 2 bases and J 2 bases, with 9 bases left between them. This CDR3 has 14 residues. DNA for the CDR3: TGTGCCAGCAGTGAAACAGGCCAAAACACTGAAGCTTTCTTT. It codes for CASSETGQNTEAFF.

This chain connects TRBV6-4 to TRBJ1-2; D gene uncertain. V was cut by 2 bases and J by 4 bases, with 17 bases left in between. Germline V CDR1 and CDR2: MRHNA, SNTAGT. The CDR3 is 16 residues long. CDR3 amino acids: CASSDGPGIPLYGYTF. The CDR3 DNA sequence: TGTGCCAGCAGTGACGGCCCAGGCATTCCCCTCTATGGCTACACCTTC.

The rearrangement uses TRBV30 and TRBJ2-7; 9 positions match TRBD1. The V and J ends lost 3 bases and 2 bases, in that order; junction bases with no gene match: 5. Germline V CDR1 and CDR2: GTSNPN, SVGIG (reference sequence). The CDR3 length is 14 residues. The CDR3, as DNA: TGTGCCTGGAGCTCCGGGACAGGGCCCTACGAGCAGTACTTC. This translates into CAWSSGTGPYEQYF.

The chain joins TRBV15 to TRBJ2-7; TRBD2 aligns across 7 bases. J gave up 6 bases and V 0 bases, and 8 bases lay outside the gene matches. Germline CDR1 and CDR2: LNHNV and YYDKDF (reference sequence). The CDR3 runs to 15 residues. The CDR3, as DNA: TGTGCCACCAGCAGAGATGGACTAGGGAGGGTCGAGCAGTACTTC. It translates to CATSRDGLGRVEQYF.

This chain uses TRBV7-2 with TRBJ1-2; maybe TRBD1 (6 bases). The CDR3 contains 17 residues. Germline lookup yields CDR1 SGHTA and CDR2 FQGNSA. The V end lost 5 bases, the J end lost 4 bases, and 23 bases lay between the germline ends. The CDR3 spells CASSPPFFSTGVYGYTF. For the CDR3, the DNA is TGTGCCAGCAGCCCTCCGTTCTTCTCGACAGGAGTCTATGGCTACACCTTC.

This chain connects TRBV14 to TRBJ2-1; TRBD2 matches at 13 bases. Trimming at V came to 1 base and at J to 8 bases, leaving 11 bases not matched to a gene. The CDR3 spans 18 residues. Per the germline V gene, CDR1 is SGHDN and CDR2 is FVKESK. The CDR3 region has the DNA TGTGCCAGCAGCCAAGCACCCCGGACTAGCGGGAGTGGCGATGAGCAGTTCTTC. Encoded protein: CASSQAPRTSGSGDEQFF.

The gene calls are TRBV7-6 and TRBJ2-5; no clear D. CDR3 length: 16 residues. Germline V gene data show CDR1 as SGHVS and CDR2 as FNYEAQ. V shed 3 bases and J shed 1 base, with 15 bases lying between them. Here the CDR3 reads CASSLSEMLPQETQYF. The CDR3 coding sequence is TGTGCCAGCAGCTTGTCCGAAATGCTGCCCCAAGAGACCCAGTACTTC.

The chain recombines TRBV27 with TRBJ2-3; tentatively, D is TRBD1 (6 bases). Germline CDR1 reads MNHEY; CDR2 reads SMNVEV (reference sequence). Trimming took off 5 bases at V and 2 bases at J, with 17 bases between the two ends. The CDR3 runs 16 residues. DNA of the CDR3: TGTGCCAGCAGTCCCGCCCGACAGGAATCCACAGATACGCAGTATTTT. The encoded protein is CASSPARQESTDTQYF.

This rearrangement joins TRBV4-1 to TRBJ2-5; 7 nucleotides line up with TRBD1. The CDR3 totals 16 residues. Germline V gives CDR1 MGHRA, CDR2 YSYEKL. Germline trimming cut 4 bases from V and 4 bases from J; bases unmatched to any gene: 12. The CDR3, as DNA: TGCGCCAGCAGCCCGCACGACAGGGAAGAAGGAGAGACCCAGTACTTC. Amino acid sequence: CASSPHDREEGETQYF.

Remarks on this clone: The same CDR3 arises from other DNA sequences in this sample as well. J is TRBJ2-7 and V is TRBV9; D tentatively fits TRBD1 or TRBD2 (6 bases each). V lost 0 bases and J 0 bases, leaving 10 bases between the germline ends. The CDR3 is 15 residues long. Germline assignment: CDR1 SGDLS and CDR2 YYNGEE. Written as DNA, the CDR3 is TGTGCCAGCAGCGTAGGTGGAGGGGGCTCCTACGAGCAGTACTTC. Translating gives CASSVGGGGSYEQYF.

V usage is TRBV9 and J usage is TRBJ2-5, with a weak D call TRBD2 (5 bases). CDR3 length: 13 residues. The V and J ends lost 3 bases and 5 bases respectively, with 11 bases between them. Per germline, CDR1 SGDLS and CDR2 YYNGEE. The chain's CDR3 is CASSEGSRETQYF. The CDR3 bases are TGTGCCAGCAGCGAAGGGAGTAGGGAGACCCAGTACTTC.

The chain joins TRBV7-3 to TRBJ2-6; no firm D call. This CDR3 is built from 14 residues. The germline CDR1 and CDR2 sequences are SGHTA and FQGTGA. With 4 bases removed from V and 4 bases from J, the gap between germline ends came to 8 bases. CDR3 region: CASSSPVGANVLTF. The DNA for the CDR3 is TGTGCCAGCAGCTCCCCGGTCGGGGCCAACGTCCTGACTTTC.

In DNA, the CDR3 is TGTGCCAGCAGCTTAGGCCACTCCTACGAGCAGTACTTC. Amino acids: CASSLGHSYEQYF. This sequence joins TRBV7-6 and TRBJ2-7; no definite D call. Trimming stripped 1 base from V and 0 bases from J, with 4 bases between. The CDR3 has 13 residues. The V gene's germline CDR1 is SGHVS and CDR2 FNYEAQ.

The CDR3 bases are TGCGCCAGCAGCTTGGGGACGAGGTCCTACAATGAGCAGTTCTTC. It encodes CASSLGTRSYNEQFF. This sequence joins TRBV5-1 and TRBJ2-1; D is unresolved. The length of the CDR3 is 15 residues. Trimming removed 0 bases from V and 1 base from J, with 8 bases in between. Germline-derived CDR1 and CDR2 are SGHRS and YFSETQ.